The 10 T cell receptor beta chains listed next were all sequenced from one sample in a study of cytomegalovirus exposure and HLA in healthy donors. The PCR ran on 60 Vbeta and 13 Jbeta primers. The method was immunoSEQ multiplex PCR; TCRdb's version includes in-frame clones alone and lacks a portion of them. The table records 65,000 to 85,000 clones, around 76% of them present only once. Sequenced sample: PBMCs. The source is a male donor in good health and CMV-seropositive.

The chain carries TRBV7-8 and TRBJ2-1; D call uncertain. The V end was cut by 0 bases, the J end by 9 bases, with 12 bases between. Germline V gene sequence: CDR1 SGHVS, CDR2 FQNEAQ. The CDR3 is made up of 14 amino acids. The CDR3 nucleotides read TGTGCCAGCAGCTTAGCTATGGGCTCGCCTGAGCAGTTCTTC. This codes for CASSLAMGSPEQFF. The full variable domain, rest sourced from reference TRBV7-8 and TRBJ2-1, is GAGVSQSPRYKVAKRGQDVALRCDPISGHVSLFWYQQALGQGPEFLTYFQNEAQLDKSGLPSDRFFAERPEGSVSTLKIQRTQQEDSAVYLCASSLAMGSPEQFFGPGTRLTVL.

This clone came up a few times. The chain is built from TRBV4-3 and TRBJ2-7; maybe TRBD2 (5 bases). Trimming pared 3 bases from V and 4 bases from J, leaving 10 bases between. The CDR3 length is 13 residues. Germline CDR1 LGHNA, CDR2 YSLEER. The chain's CDR3 is CASSQQLDYEQYF. The CDR3 DNA follows: TGCGCCAGCAGCCAGCAACTAGATTACGAGCAGTACTTC.

This clone was observed a few times. This chain connects TRBV7-2 to TRBJ2-5; the D is unclear. The CDR3 has 12 residues. V lost 1 base to trimming and J lost 4 bases, with 4 bases between them. Germline CDR1 reads SGHTA; CDR2 reads FQGNSA. CDR3 DNA sequence: TGTGCCAGCAGCTTAGTCCGAGAGACCCAGTACTTC. Translation: CASSLVRETQYF. The complete variable domain, with remaining parts taken from reference TRBV7-2 and TRBJ2-5, reads GAGVSQSPSNKVTEKGKDVELRCDPISGHTALYWYRQSLGQGLEFLIYFQGNSAPDKSGLPSDRFSAERTGGSVSTLTIQRTQQEDSAVYLCASSLVRETQYFGPGTRLLVL.

The chain employs TRBV4-2 and TRBJ2-1; TRBD2 matches at 13 bases. Germline trimming cut 0 bases from V and 1 base from J; bases unmatched to any gene: 6. The germline V gene encodes CDR1 LGHNA and CDR2 YNFKEQ. The CDR3 spans 19 residues. CDR3 sequence (DNA): TGTGCCAGCAGCCAAGACCCTGGGACTAGCGGGATATCCTACAATGAGCAGTTCTTC. This encodes CASSQDPGTSGISYNEQFF.

The CDR3 loop is CASSSARQGHTEAFF. CDR3 DNA: TGTGCCAGCAGTTCTGCGCGCCAGGGCCACACTGAAGCTTTCTTT. The chain joins TRBV27 to TRBJ1-1; a weak D match, TRBD1 (5 bases). This CDR3 spans 15 amino acids. The V gene's germline CDR1 is MNHEY and CDR2 SMNVEV (reference sequence). V lost 4 bases to trimming and J lost 3 bases, with 15 bases between them.

The gene calls are TRBV6-4 and TRBJ1-4, with TRBD1 identical over 8 bases. V was clipped by 4 bases and J by 7 bases; unmatched bases: 2. CDR3 size: 13 residues. From germline, CDR1 is MRHNA and CDR2 SNTAGT. The CDR3 DNA sequence: TGTGCCAGCAGTGCCGACAGGGGTGAAAAACTGTTTTTT. Translating it yields CASSADRGEKLFF.

The chain is built from TRBV5-4 and TRBJ1-6; a possible D gene is TRBD1 (6 bases). Trimming stripped 2 bases from V and 7 bases from J, with 13 bases between. The CDR3 is made up of 15 amino acids. Germline CDR1 SGHNT, CDR2 YYREEE (reference sequence). The CDR3 reads CASSLVGRGNSPLHF. The CDR3 DNA sequence: TGTGCCAGCAGCTTAGTCGGCAGGGGAAATTCACCCCTCCACTTT. The full variable domain, completed using reference TRBV5-4 and TRBJ1-6, is ETGVTQSPTHLIKTRGQQVTLRCSSQSGHNTVSWYQQALGQGPQFIFQYYREEENGRGNFPPRFSGLQFPNYSSELNVNALELDDSALYLCASSLVGRGNSPLHFGNGTRLTVT.

V is TRBV7-9 and J is TRBJ1-5; D might be TRBD1 (6 bases). V lost 5 bases to trimming and J lost 0 bases, with 11 bases between them. The CDR3 is made up of 15 amino acids. CDR1 is SEHNR and CDR2 is FQNEAQ in the germline V gene (reference sequence). This CDR3 reads CASSIGTYSNQPQHF. In nucleotides, the CDR3 is TGTGCCAGCAGCATCGGGACATATAGCAATCAGCCCCAGCATTTT.

V usage is TRBV7-9 and J usage is TRBJ2-1, with D possibly TRBD2 on 5 matching bases. The CDR3 spans 13 residues. V was clipped by 4 bases and J by 6 bases, with 10 bases between them. Germline values: CDR1 SEHNR, CDR2 FQNEAQ (reference sequence). CDR3 sequence (DNA): TGTGCCAGCAGCTCAACTAGTGTCAATGAGCAGTTCTTC. It specifies CASSSTSVNEQFF.

This clone was seen a single time. This chain joins TRBV15 and TRBJ2-1; the match to TRBD2 covers 7 bases. The germline V gene has CDR1 LNHNV and CDR2 YYDKDF (reference sequence). The CDR3 consists of 16 residues. Unmatched junction bases numbered 8, after V lost 0 bases and J lost 6 bases. CDR3 sequence (DNA): TGTGCCACCAGCAGAGATTCGGGGGGTAGTATCAATGAGCAGTTCTTC. The encoded protein is CATSRDSGGSINEQFF.